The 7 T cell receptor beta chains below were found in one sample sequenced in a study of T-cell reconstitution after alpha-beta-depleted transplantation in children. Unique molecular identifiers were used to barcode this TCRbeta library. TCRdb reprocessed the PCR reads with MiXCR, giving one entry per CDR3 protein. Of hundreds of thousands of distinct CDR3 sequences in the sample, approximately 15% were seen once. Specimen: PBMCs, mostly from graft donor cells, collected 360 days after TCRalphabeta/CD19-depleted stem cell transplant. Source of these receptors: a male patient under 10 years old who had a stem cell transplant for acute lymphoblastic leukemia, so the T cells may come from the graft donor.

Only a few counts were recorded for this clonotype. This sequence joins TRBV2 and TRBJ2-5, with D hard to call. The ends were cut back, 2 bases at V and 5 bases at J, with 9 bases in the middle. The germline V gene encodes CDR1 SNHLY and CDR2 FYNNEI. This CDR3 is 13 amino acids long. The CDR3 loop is CASSEFAEETQYF. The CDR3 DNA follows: TGTGCCAGCAGTGAATTCGCGGAGGAGACCCAGTACTTC.

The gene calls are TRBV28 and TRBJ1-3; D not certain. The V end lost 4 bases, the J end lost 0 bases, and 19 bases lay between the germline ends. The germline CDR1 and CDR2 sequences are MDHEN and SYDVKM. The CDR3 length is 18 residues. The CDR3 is CASSSGPEVWFSGNTIYF. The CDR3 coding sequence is TGTGCCAGCAGTTCCGGGCCCGAGGTGTGGTTCTCTGGAAACACCATATATTTT.

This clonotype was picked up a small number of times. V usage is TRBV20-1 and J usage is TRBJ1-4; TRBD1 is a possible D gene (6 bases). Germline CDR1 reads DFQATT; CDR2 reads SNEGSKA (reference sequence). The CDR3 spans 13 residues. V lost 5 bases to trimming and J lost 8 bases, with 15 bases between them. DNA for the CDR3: TGCAGTGCTTCCGGGACAAGTATCGAAAAACTGTTTTTT. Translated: CSASGTSIEKLFF.

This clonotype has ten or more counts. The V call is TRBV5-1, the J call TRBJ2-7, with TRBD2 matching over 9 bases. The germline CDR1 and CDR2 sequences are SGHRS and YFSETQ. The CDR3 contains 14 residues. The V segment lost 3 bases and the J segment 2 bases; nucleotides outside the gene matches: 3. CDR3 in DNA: TGCGCCAGCAGCTCGACTAGCGGACCCTACGAGCAGTACTTC. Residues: CASSSTSGPYEQYF.

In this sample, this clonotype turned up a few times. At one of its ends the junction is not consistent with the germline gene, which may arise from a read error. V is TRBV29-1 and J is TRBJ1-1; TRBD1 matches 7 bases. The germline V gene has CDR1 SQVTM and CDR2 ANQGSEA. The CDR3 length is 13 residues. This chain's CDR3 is CSVKEGAYTEAFF. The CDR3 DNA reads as TGCAGCGTTAAAGAGGGGGCCTACACTGAAGCTTTCTTT.

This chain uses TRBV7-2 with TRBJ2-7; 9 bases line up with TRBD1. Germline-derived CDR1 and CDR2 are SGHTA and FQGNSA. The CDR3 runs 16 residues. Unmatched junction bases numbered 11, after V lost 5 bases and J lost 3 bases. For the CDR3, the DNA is TGTGCCAGCAGCACGAAAGGGACAGGGTATAACTACGAGCAGTACTTC. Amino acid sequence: CASSTKGTGYNYEQYF. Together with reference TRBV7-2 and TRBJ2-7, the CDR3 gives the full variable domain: GAGVSQSPSNKVTEKGKDVELRCDPISGHTALYWYRQSLGQGLEFLIYFQGNSAPDKSGLPSDRFSAERTGGSVSTLTIQRTQQEDSAVYLCASSTKGTGYNYEQYFGPGTRLTVT.

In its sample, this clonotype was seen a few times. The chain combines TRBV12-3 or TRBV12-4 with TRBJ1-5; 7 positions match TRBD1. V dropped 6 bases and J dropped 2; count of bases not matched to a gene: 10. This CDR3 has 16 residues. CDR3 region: CASSLQGTGGNQPQHF. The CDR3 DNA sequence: TGTGCCAGCAGCCTACAGGGGACGGGGGGCAATCAGCCCCAGCATTTT.